This is a list of T cell receptor beta chains from one sample in a study of blood T cell repertoires in COVID-19. Assay: immunoSEQ multiplex PCR; the TCRdb copy retains only in-frame clones and omits some. This sample has approximately 440,000 clones, with about 90% found just once. The sample consisted of PBMCs or T cells enriched from blood (not recorded which). The receptor source for this set is a man aged 18 to 29 who had recovered from COVID-19. Both conserved end residues are part of each CDR3. D genes are given only for firm matches.

V	D	CDR3
TRBV5-1	.	CASSFYGTGDEKLFF
TRBV10-3	.	CAISGETLRKGYTF
TRBV10-1	.	CASSHHFNTRRNGGYTF
TRBV2	TRBD1	CASSLQGAVGNTIYF
TRBV7-9	.	CASSTRPAKDSYGYTF
TRBV15	.	CATSITGEQYF
TRBV3-1/TRBV3-2	.	CASSQLRTDTEAFF
TRBV10-3	.	CAISEFFGSSYEQYF
TRBV28	TRBD1	CASSSRTGVSYEQYF
TRBV7-9	.	CASSLAGFEAFF
TRBV5-1	.	CASSLGGDSNQPQHF
TRBV3-1/TRBV3-2	.	CASSQETLRGSEQYF
TRBV28	TRBD1	CASSLPGQVSVHEQYF
TRBV30	.	CAWSTNLEDTQYF
TRBV4-1	.	CASSQGTKAFF
TRBV5-1	TRBD2	CASSTTGLAGVTDTQYF
TRBV11-2	.	CASSLGRKNTEAFF
TRBV10-3	.	CAISESNQGAPEAFF
TRBV6-5	TRBD1	CASSYSGQGNYGYTF
TRBV2	.	CASRTEYSEKLFF
TRBV7-9	TRBD1	CASSRAVVGQVVTEAFF
TRBV7-6	TRBD2	CASSPTGWAGVDNIQYF
TRBV4-2	.	CASSHPGGAQFEKLFF
TRBV15	TRBD2	CATSRESGTFDEQFF
TRBV5-1	.	CASSLGRDTQYF
TRBV28	TRBD1	CASSLLNRGGNGYTF
TRBV6-1	.	CASSEALRPGVGGGYTF
TRBV14	.	CASSRRTYNEQFF
TRBV5-8	.	CASSFGGLFKADGYTF
TRBV5-5	.	CASSLTGNGPYLSGANVLTF